The 20 T cell receptor beta chains in this list originate from one sample, sequenced in a study of spatial heterogeneity in lung cancer. Time point meaning: sample taken at primary tumor resection. Tumor, nontumor lung or frozen PBMC supplied whole RNA, sequenced without sorting. TCRdb independently ran MiXCR on the 5' RACE reads; one entry per CDR3 protein. Of over 50,000 distinct CDR3 sequences in the sample, more than 7% are singletons; the top ten hold over 12%. The sample here was PBMCs, taken at surgery. All receptors come from a female donor with early-stage non-small cell lung cancer.

This clonotype came up a few times. V and J are TRBV6-1 and TRBJ1-5; TRBD1 agrees at 7 bases. The J segment lost 1 base and the V segment lost 8 bases, leaving 8 bases of the junction unmatched. The CDR3 covers 15 residues. Germline V gives CDR1 MNHNS, CDR2 SASEGT. In nucleotides, the CDR3 is TGTGCCAGCGAGACAGGGCCCCACAGCAATCAGCCCCAGCATTTT. Translating it yields CASETGPHSNQPQHF.

The V gene is TRBV6-5, the J gene TRBJ2-3, with TRBD2 matching over 10 bases. V gave up 10 bases and J gave up 8 bases; unmatched junction bases: 6. Germline V gene data show CDR1 as MNHEY and CDR2 as SVGAGI. The CDR3 has 12 amino acids. In DNA, the CDR3 is TGTGCCACCCGGACTAGCGGAGGTACGCAGTATTTT. It is translated as CATRTSGGTQYF.

This clonotype was seen more than once but under ten times. The chain combines TRBV10-2 with TRBJ1-4; weak D call: TRBD1 (6 bases). The CDR3 is 14 amino acids. V lost 10 bases, J lost 0 bases, and 12 bases lay in between. Germline CDR1 WSHSY, CDR2 SAAADI. CDR3 sequence (DNA): TGCGCCACCAGGGACACGACAACTAATGAAAAACTGTTTTTT. Its protein product is CATRDTTTNEKLFF.

This chain connects TRBV7-9 to TRBJ1-2, with D possibly matching TRBD1 (5 bases). The CDR3 totals 14 residues. Germline V CDR1 and CDR2: SEHNR, FQNEAQ (reference sequence). The ends were cut back, 5 bases at V and 2 bases at J, with 12 bases in the middle. CDR3 protein: CASSPPGRNYGYTF. DNA for the CDR3: TGTGCCAGCAGCCCCCCAGGGCGGAACTATGGCTACACCTTC. The complete variable domain, with remaining parts taken from reference TRBV7-9 and TRBJ1-2, reads DTGVSQNPRHKITKRGQNVTFRCDPISEHNRLYWYRQTLGQGPEFLTYFQNEAQLEKSRLLSDRFSAERPKGSFSTLEIQRTEQGDSAMYLCASSPPGRNYGYTFGSGTRLTVV.

This clonotype appeared a few times. The chain couples TRBV20-1 to TRBJ2-1, with 10 nucleotides matching TRBD2. J gave up 10 bases and V 1 base, and 13 bases lay outside the gene matches. CDR1 is DFQATT, CDR2 SNEGSKA, per germline (reference sequence). This CDR3 is 16 amino acids long. This CDR3 reads CSARGEGASGRREQFF. CDR3 DNA sequence: TGCAGTGCTAGAGGGGAGGGGGCTAGCGGGAGAAGGGAGCAGTTCTTC.

This sequence joins TRBV28 and TRBJ1-5; possible D gene TRBD1, 5 bases. CDR1 MDHEN and CDR2 SYDVKM come from the germline V gene. CDR3 length: 16 amino acids. With 3 bases removed from V and 1 base from J, the gap between germline ends came to 13 bases. The CDR3 region has the DNA TGTGCCAGCAGTTTGGGGGGTGGCGGCAGCAATCAGCCCCAGCATTTT. The encoded protein is CASSLGGGGSNQPQHF.

This clonotype was observed at least ten times. The V and J genes are TRBV28 and TRBJ2-1; 11 bases are shared with TRBD1. V trimming: 4 bases; J trimming: 6 bases; junction bases outside the gene matches: 5. This CDR3 has 15 residues. Germline loops: CDR1 MDHEN, CDR2 SYDVKM. The DNA for the CDR3 is TGTGCCAGCAGTTCTCCGGGACAGGGGGGCAATGAGCAGTTCTTC. Its translation is CASSSPGQGGNEQFF.

The table lists this clonotype with a few counts. The chain has TRBV6-5 and TRBJ1-4; D is perhaps TRBD1 (6 bases). The V and J ends lost 4 bases and 7 bases respectively, with 22 bases between them. CDR3 length: 17 amino acids. The germline V gene has CDR1 MNHEY and CDR2 SVGAGI. CDR3 sequence (DNA): TGTGCCAGCAGTTTCCGTCTACCACAGGGCCAAAGTGAAAAACTGTTTTTT. Encoded protein: CASSFRLPQGQSEKLFF.

The chain couples TRBV28 to TRBJ2-2, with 7 bases fitting TRBD1. V trimming: 6 bases; J trimming: 7 bases; junction bases outside the gene matches: 17. The CDR3 totals 17 residues. Germline-derived CDR1 and CDR2 are MDHEN and SYDVKM. The CDR3 DNA reads TGTGCCAGCAGCCTTCTGGGTTCAGGGGGAGCCAACGGGGAGCTGTTTTTT. Its protein product is CASSLLGSGGANGELFF.

The table lists this clonotype with many counts. This chain connects TRBV7-6 to TRBJ1-1; D possibly corresponds to TRBD1 (5 bases). From germline, CDR1 is SGHVS and CDR2 FNYEAQ. CDR3 size: 14 residues. V was clipped by 4 bases and J by 6 bases, with 15 bases between them. CDR3 amino acids: CASSSMGPGSEAFF. The CDR3 DNA follows: TGTGCCAGCAGCTCTATGGGGCCTGGTTCTGAAGCTTTCTTT.

This clonotype was observed a few times. The chain carries TRBV2 and TRBJ2-1, with a weak D call TRBD1 (5 bases). Trimming shortened V by 4 bases and J by 5 bases, and 12 bases separated the two germline ends. Germline CDR1 and CDR2: SNHLY and FYNNEI. The CDR3 is 14 amino acids. The CDR3 DNA reads TGTGCCAGCAGTGTCGCAGGGCGAAACAATGAGCAGTTCTTC. Its protein product is CASSVAGRNNEQFF.

V is TRBV4-1 and J is TRBJ2-3; TRBD2 matches 14 bases. The CDR3 spans 19 residues. Germline-derived CDR1 and CDR2 are MGHRA and YSYEKL. Losses at the gene ends were 0 bases for V and 4 bases for J; bases not matched to a gene: 9. CDR3 nucleotide sequence: TGCGCCAGCAGCCAAGAATATGGGACTAGCGGGAGTCGGTCAGATACGCAGTATTTT. Residues: CASSQEYGTSGSRSDTQYF.

This clonotype was seen ten or more times. The chain links TRBV12-3 or TRBV12-4 to TRBJ1-2; TRBD1 agrees at 8 bases. There are 15 residues in the CDR3. Trimming at V came to 6 bases and at J to 5 bases, leaving 11 bases not matched to a gene. CDR3 nucleotides: TGTGCCAGCAGCCCCCGGACAGGGTTAGGGTATGGCTACACCTTC. Its translation: CASSPRTGLGYGYTF.

The gene calls are TRBV20-1 and TRBJ2-6; D gene ambiguous. This CDR3 spans 14 amino acids. Germline lookup yields CDR1 DFQATT and CDR2 SNEGSKA (reference sequence). Trimming left V 6 bases short and J 2 bases short, with 11 bases between. CDR3 in amino acids: CSAFVPTGANVLTF. CDR3 bases: TGCAGTGCCTTCGTCCCCACTGGGGCCAACGTCCTGACTTTC.

The V call is TRBV4-1, the J call TRBJ1-5, with 8 bases fitting TRBD1. The germline CDR1 and CDR2 sequences are MGHRA and YSYEKL. This CDR3 is 15 amino acids long. Trimming removed 3 bases from V and 4 bases from J; junction bases left unmatched: 5. The chain's CDR3 is CASSHPTGGNQPQHF. The CDR3 region has the DNA TGCGCCAGCAGCCACCCCACAGGGGGAAATCAGCCCCAGCATTTT.

This clonotype was counted at least ten times. The rearrangement links TRBV7-3 to TRBJ2-3, with D possibly matching TRBD2 (6 bases). Trimming stripped 2 bases from V and 0 bases from J, with 15 bases between. Germline V gives CDR1 SGHTA, CDR2 FQGTGA. This CDR3 spans 17 amino acids. The CDR3 here is CASSLSSSGMSTDTQYF. The CDR3 nucleotides read TGTGCCAGCAGCTTATCAAGTAGCGGAATGAGCACAGATACGCAGTATTTT.

This clonotype came up many times. The chain employs TRBV28 and TRBJ1-5; D remains unclear. The germline V gene has CDR1 MDHEN and CDR2 SYDVKM. Trimming removed 2 bases from V and 4 bases from J, with 3 bases in between. The CDR3 consists of 12 residues. DNA of the CDR3: TGTGCCAGCAGTTTAGGGAATCAGCCCCAGCATTTT. This codes for CASSLGNQPQHF.

V is TRBV3-1 and J is TRBJ1-2; no clear D gene. The V gene's germline CDR1 is LGHDT and CDR2 YNNKEL (reference sequence). The CDR3 loop spans 14 amino acids. The V and J ends lost 4 bases and 4 bases respectively, with 13 bases between them. CDR3 in DNA: TGTGCCAGCAGCCCGTCAGGACTGTCCTATGGCTACACCTTC. Translated: CASSPSGLSYGYTF.

In its sample, this clonotype was seen a few times. The gene calls are TRBV20-1 and TRBJ1-6; D possibly corresponds to TRBD1 (6 bases). The CDR3 extends over 15 amino acids. CDR1 is DFQATT and CDR2 is SNEGSKA in the germline V gene (reference sequence). V was pared by 1 base and J by 5 bases, with 12 bases between. CDR3 sequence: CSARAPGGDNSPLHF. In DNA form, the CDR3 reads TGCAGTGCTAGAGCGCCGGGGGGCGATAATTCACCCCTCCACTTT.

This clonotype was recorded many times. The chain uses TRBV6-5 and TRBJ1-1; D remains unclear. Germline CDR1 and CDR2: MNHEY and SVGAGI. The length of the CDR3 is 12 residues. Between the trimmed V and J ends, which lost 5 bases and 3 bases, there was a span of 7 bases. In DNA, the CDR3 is TGTGCCAGCAGTAGCGGGGACACTGAAGCTTTCTTT. Protein product: CASSSGDTEAFF.